This T cell receptor beta chain was documented in a study of CD8 T cells in ankylosing spondylitis (TCRdb year 2017). Study-wide context: To find TCR variants linked to disease, the study profiled T cell receptor beta repertoires in ankylosing spondylitis patients and healthy donors. Peripheral blood was sampled, and synovial fluid was also collected from ankylosing spondylitis patients. The whole study cohort included 90 to 120 healthy donors and 25 ankylosing spondylitis patients. Study-wide conclusions, independent of this receptor: Significant enrichment of the disease-linked clones was reported in matched synovial fluid samples from ankylosing spondylitis patients. A CD8+ phenotype was shown by the disease-linked clones, which were found at relatively low frequencies in peripheral blood. Blood from ankylosing spondylitis patients appeared to be characterized by a TCR beta motif made up of fewer than ten highly homologous amino acid variants. Some motif variants had previously been reported in the synovial fluid and blood of reactive arthritis patients, which suggests shared mechanisms of disease initiation.

The instrument was an Illumina HiSeq 2500. Quantitative 5'-RACE with molecular barcodes was used to prepare TCR beta libraries. The source study handled its data this way. A new computational method based on a probabilistic model of VDJ rearrangement was used to identify disease-linked TCR variants. TCRdb trimmed the raw reads at Q25, called clones with MiXCR and kept productive beta chains. Every entry covers one CDR3 protein and lists the most common genes and DNA from its rows. The V and J calls, along with clone size, are taken from TCRdb and not from the paper's own processing. The sample records 200,000 to 300,000 distinct CDR3 sequences, around 9.1% of which are singletons. The ten largest clones capture 6.8% of the sample. Its CDR3 holds 16 amino acids, cysteine through phenylalanine. The retained sequence is limited to the CDR3, 48 bases, with the frame set at the first base. CDR1 and CDR2 are read off the germline V gene as SGHRS and YFSETQ. Trimming takes 0 bases from V and 0 bases from J, and the germline ends sit 9 bases apart.

Regarding this clonotype: This receptor's antigen is unknown. Per-base quality was not reported, and no clone a single base away is much larger than it.

The sequence came from a male donor with ankylosing spondylitis or in good health (not recorded which). This chain joins TRBV5-1 to TRBJ2-2; matching of 5 bases hints at TRBD1 as the D gene. The sample comprised blood, either unsorted or a sorted T cell fraction (not recorded which). DNA sequence: TGCGCCAGCAGCTTGGGGGGCAGCGCGAACACCGGGGAGCTGTTTTTT. It translates as CASSLGGSANTGELFF.